This entry lists 9 T cell receptor beta chains sequenced from one sample in a study of cytomegalovirus exposure and HLA in healthy donors. The primer mix had 60 Vbeta and 13 Jbeta primers. Using immunoSEQ multiplex PCR, the repertoire was profiled, and TCRdb retains in-frame clones only, with some absent. The data show more than 140,000 clones, 75% to 80% seen once. The sequencing input was PBMCs. The receptor source for this set is a male donor in good health and CMV-seronegative.

The chain uses TRBV10-3 and TRBJ2-1; 7 nucleotides align to TRBD2. V shed 2 bases, J shed 4 bases, and the junction held 5 bases outside the gene matches. Germline V gives CDR1 ENHRY, CDR2 SYGVKD. This CDR3 region has 15 residues. This chain's CDR3 is CAISEDGGGYNEQFF. The CDR3 DNA reads TGTGCCATCAGTGAGGATGGGGGGGGGTACAATGAGCAGTTCTTC.

The chain links TRBV30 to TRBJ2-1; 8 nucleotides align to TRBD1. J lost 5 bases, V lost 2 bases, and 5 bases had no gene match. CDR1 is GTSNPN, CDR2 SVGIG, per germline (reference sequence). The CDR3 contains 14 residues. CDR3 in amino acids: CAWSTQGADNEQFF. The CDR3 DNA reads TGTGCCTGGAGTACGCAGGGGGCCGACAATGAGCAGTTCTTC. The full variable domain, its missing parts supplied by reference TRBV30 and TRBJ2-1, is SQTIHQWPATLVQPVGSPLSLECTVEGTSNPNLYWYRQAAGRGLQLLFYSVGIGQISSEVPQNLSASRPQDRQFILSSKKLLLSDSGFYLCAWSTQGADNEQFFGPGTRLTVL.

The rearrangement joins TRBV6-4 to TRBJ1-5; no reliable D call. With 0 bases removed from V and 0 bases from J, the gap between germline ends came to 21 bases. The CDR3 contains 20 residues. Germline CDR1 reads MRHNA; CDR2 reads SNTAGT. Written as DNA, the CDR3 is TGTGCCAGCAGTGACTCCGAAGGCGACCGCGGTATTTATAGCAATCAGCCCCAGCATTTT. This translates into CASSDSEGDRGIYSNQPQHF.

The genes are TRBV9 and TRBJ1-1; D remains ambiguous. V lost 4 bases and J 0 bases, leaving 13 bases between the germline ends. In germline, CDR1 is SGDLS, CDR2 YYNGEE. The CDR3 totals 15 residues. The chain's CDR3 is CASSPTIPMNTEAFF. The CDR3 DNA follows: TGTGCCAGCAGCCCTACCATTCCAATGAACACTGAAGCTTTCTTT.

This clone has only a few counts. The gene calls are TRBV11-3 and TRBJ2-7; D uncertain. The CDR3 covers 14 residues. Trimming pared 7 bases from V and 0 bases from J, leaving 13 bases between. CDR1 and CDR2 from the germline V gene are SGHNT and YENEEA. CDR3 in DNA: TGTGCCAGCACTCTAGACCCCCGCTCCTACGAGCAGTACTTC. It specifies CASTLDPRSYEQYF.

This chain uses TRBV2 with TRBJ2-5; 7 positions match TRBD1. The J segment lost 5 bases and the V segment lost 6 bases, leaving 3 bases of the junction unmatched. CDR3 length equals 12 residues. Germline CDR1 and CDR2: SNHLY and FYNNEI. CDR3 sequence reads: CASRTGHETQYF. The CDR3 coding sequence is TGTGCCAGCAGGACAGGGCACGAGACCCAGTACTTC.

This clone was recorded only once. V usage is TRBV28 and J usage is TRBJ1-6; D may be TRBD1 (5 bases). Germline V lookup: CDR1 MDHEN, CDR2 SYDVKM. The CDR3 contains 15 residues. V lost 1 base to trimming and J lost 9 bases, with 13 bases between them. CDR3 sequence reads: CASSLSSGLGSPLHF. The DNA of the CDR3 is TGTGCCAGCAGTTTATCATCAGGGTTGGGTTCACCCCTCCACTTT.

The gene calls are TRBV5-6 and TRBJ2-1; 10 bases agree with TRBD2. The CDR3 sequence is 12 residues long. The J segment lost 10 bases and the V segment lost 4 bases, leaving 2 bases of the junction unmatched. Looked up from germline, CDR1 is SGHDT and CDR2 is YYEEEE. CDR3 sequence (DNA): TGTGCCAGCAGCCCGGGACTAGCGGAGCAGTTCTTC. Translated, it gives CASSPGLAEQFF.

The chain uses TRBV7-9 and TRBJ2-7; perhaps TRBD2 as D (6 bases). Trimming pared 1 base from V and 0 bases from J, leaving 19 bases between. The CDR3 sequence is 18 residues long. The germline gives CDR1 SEHNR, CDR2 FQNEAQ (reference sequence). CDR3 loop: CASSLGSSASRGSYEQYF. CDR3 sequence (DNA): TGTGCCAGCAGCTTAGGATCTAGCGCGTCAAGGGGCTCCTACGAGCAGTACTTC.